The rows below give T cell receptor beta chains drawn from one sample of a study of T cells in narcolepsy. TCRdb keeps only in-frame clones here, not all; method: immunoSEQ multiplex PCR. The sample includes about 35,000 clones, more than 65% seen only once; the top ten take roughly 2.1%. The sequencing input was memory (CD45RA-) CD4+ T cells from blood. All receptors come from a human donor in good health. CDR3s include the opening cysteine and the closing phenylalanine or tryptophan. Fields, in order: clone size, D gene, V gene, J gene, CDR3 DNA, CDR3 protein. The D gene is left open where the match is weak. Clone size, where shown, is once, few, many, or a class for clones that have expanded.

abundance: NA
d_gene: NA
v_gene: TRBV11-2
j_gene: TRBJ1-2
CDR3nt: TGTGCCAGCAGCTTCGAGGGGGATGGCTACACCTTC
CDR3aa: CASSFEGDGYTF

abundance: once
d_gene: TRBD1
v_gene: TRBV30
j_gene: TRBJ2-7
CDR3nt: TGTGCCTTTGGACAGGGATACGAGCAGTACTTC
CDR3aa: CAFGQGYEQYF

abundance: NA
d_gene: TRBD2
v_gene: TRBV2
j_gene: TRBJ2-3
CDR3nt: TGTGCCAGCAGCCTTAGCGGGATAGGTTCAGATACGCAGTATTTT
CDR3aa: CASSLSGIGSDTQYF

abundance: NA
d_gene: NA
v_gene: TRBV6-6
j_gene: TRBJ2-2
CDR3nt: TGTGCCAGCAGTTACTCGATCGGGAGAGGGCCCGGGGAGCTGTTTTTT
CDR3aa: CASSYSIGRGPGELFF

abundance: NA
d_gene: TRBD2
v_gene: TRBV5-6
j_gene: TRBJ2-2
CDR3nt: TGTGCCAGCAGCTTGAGGGTAGGGACTAGCGGGAACACCGGGGAGCTGTTTTTT
CDR3aa: CASSLRVGTSGNTGELFF

abundance: few
d_gene: NA
v_gene: TRBV2
j_gene: TRBJ1-2
CDR3nt: TGTGCCAGGTCCTGGGGCTACACCTTC
CDR3aa: CARSWGYTF

abundance: NA
d_gene: NA
v_gene: TRBV9
j_gene: TRBJ2-7
CDR3nt: TGTGCCAGCAGCCCCAGCACAGGGCTGAGCGAGCAGTACTTC
CDR3aa: CASSPSTGLSEQYF

abundance: NA
d_gene: NA
v_gene: TRBV9
j_gene: TRBJ2-7
CDR3nt: TGTGCCAGCAGCGTAGGACGGGGATCCTACGAGCAGTACTTC
CDR3aa: CASSVGRGSYEQYF

abundance: NA
d_gene: TRBD1
v_gene: TRBV19
j_gene: TRBJ1-5
CDR3nt: TGTGCCAGTAGTGGGACAGGGAGTATCGTTCAGCCCCAGCATTTT
CDR3aa: CASSGTGSIVQPQHF

abundance: NA
d_gene: TRBD2
v_gene: TRBV5-4
j_gene: TRBJ2-1
CDR3nt: TGTGCCAGCAGCTTGGATAGCGGGAGGTCCAATGAGCAGTTCTTC
CDR3aa: CASSLDSGRSNEQFF

abundance: NA
d_gene: TRBD1
v_gene: TRBV6-5
j_gene: TRBJ1-1
CDR3nt: TGTGCCAGCAGAAAAACAGGGGGCCCGAACACTGAAGCTTTCTTT
CDR3aa: CASRKTGGPNTEAFF

abundance: NA
d_gene: NA
v_gene: TRBV6-6
j_gene: TRBJ1-1
CDR3nt: TGTGCCAGCAGTGTTAGGAGGTATGAAGCTTTCTTT
CDR3aa: CASSVRRYEAFF

abundance: NA
d_gene: NA
v_gene: TRBV6-5
j_gene: TRBJ2-3
CDR3nt: TGTGCCAGCAGTTACGGGAAAGTGCGGTATACGCAGTATTTT
CDR3aa: CASSYGKVRYTQYF

abundance: NA
d_gene: NA
v_gene: TRBV5-1
j_gene: TRBJ1-6
CDR3nt: TGCGCCAGCAGCTTGACGGGCATCGGACCGATTAATTCACCCCTCCACTTT
CDR3aa: CASSLTGIGPINSPLHF

abundance: NA
d_gene: NA
v_gene: TRBV4-2
j_gene: TRBJ1-6
CDR3nt: TGTGCCAGCAGCTCTGGGAGGGACGCACCCCTCCACTTT
CDR3aa: CASSSGRDAPLHF

abundance: NA
d_gene: TRBD2
v_gene: TRBV11-3
j_gene: TRBJ2-2
CDR3nt: TGTGCCAGCAGCCCTGGACTAGCGGGAGTCCCCGGGGAGCTGTTTTTT
CDR3aa: CASSPGLAGVPGELFF

abundance: NA
d_gene: NA
v_gene: TRBV5-8
j_gene: TRBJ2-7
CDR3nt: TGTGCCAGCAGCTTCCATTCGGGACAAGCGGGCTACGAGCAGTACTTC
CDR3aa: CASSFHSGQAGYEQYF

abundance: NA
d_gene: NA
v_gene: TRBV5-5
j_gene: TRBJ1-2
CDR3nt: TGTGCCAGCAGCCGGGATGGACAGCCCTATGGCTACACCTTC
CDR3aa: CASSRDGQPYGYTF

abundance: NA
d_gene: NA
v_gene: TRBV5-4
j_gene: TRBJ2-1
CDR3nt: TGTGCCAGCAGCGTTGGCGACAGAAATCGCAATGAGCAGTTCTTC
CDR3aa: CASSVGDRNRNEQFF

abundance: NA
d_gene: NA
v_gene: TRBV15
j_gene: TRBJ2-5
CDR3nt: TGTGCCACCAGCGGGGGCAGGGGACTAGAGACCCAGTACTTC
CDR3aa: CATSGGRGLETQYF

abundance: NA
d_gene: TRBD1
v_gene: TRBV6-1
j_gene: TRBJ2-1
CDR3nt: TGTGCCAGCAGTGCACCCGGGACAGAGAGGGGTGAGCAGTTCTTC
CDR3aa: CASSAPGTERGEQFF

abundance: NA
d_gene: TRBD2
v_gene: TRBV5-1
j_gene: TRBJ2-5
CDR3nt: TGCGCCAGCAGCCGGCGCGGAGCGGGAGAAGAGACCCAGTACTTC
CDR3aa: CASSRRGAGEETQYF

abundance: NA
d_gene: TRBD2
v_gene: TRBV5-1
j_gene: TRBJ2-1
CDR3nt: TGCGCCAGCAGCTTGGCCGAGGCGGGGGGGCCAATCAATGAGCAGTTCTTC
CDR3aa: CASSLAEAGGPINEQFF

abundance: once
d_gene: NA
v_gene: TRBV30
j_gene: TRBJ2-3
CDR3nt: TGTGCCTGGAGCCGAACAGGGGATACGCAGTATTTT
CDR3aa: CAWSRTGDTQYF

abundance: NA
d_gene: NA
v_gene: TRBV5-5
j_gene: TRBJ1-5
CDR3nt: TGTGCCAGCAGACGGGCGGGGAGTAGCAATCAGCCCCAGCATTTT
CDR3aa: CASRRAGSSNQPQHF

abundance: once
d_gene: NA
v_gene: TRBV11-2
j_gene: TRBJ1-1
CDR3nt: TGTGCCAGCAGCTCAACGGCAGGGGTCTCATCAACTGAAGCTTTCTTT
CDR3aa: CASSSTAGVSSTEAFF

abundance: once
d_gene: NA
v_gene: TRBV5-1
j_gene: TRBJ2-2
CDR3nt: TGCGCCAGCAGGGGACGACACGACACCGGGGAGCTGTTTTTT
CDR3aa: CASRGRHDTGELFF

abundance: few
d_gene: NA
v_gene: TRBV5-4
j_gene: TRBJ1-1
CDR3nt: TGTGCCAGCAGCTCGAGGAGCACTGAAGCTTTCTTT
CDR3aa: CASSSRSTEAFF

abundance: once
d_gene: NA
v_gene: TRBV4-2
j_gene: TRBJ2-1
CDR3nt: TGTGCCAGCAGCCTCAAAGTCTCTGGGTTCTTC
CDR3aa: CASSLKVSGFF

abundance: NA
d_gene: TRBD1
v_gene: TRBV5-6
j_gene: TRBJ1-1
CDR3nt: TGTGCCAGCAGCACGGGACAGGGGTTGGGTGAAGCTTTCTTT
CDR3aa: CASSTGQGLGEAFF

abundance: NA
d_gene: TRBD2
v_gene: TRBV5-1
j_gene: TRBJ2-3
CDR3nt: TGCGCCAGCAGCTTGACAGCGGGAGGGGATATGGGCACAGATACGCAGTATTTT
CDR3aa: CASSLTAGGDMGTDTQYF

abundance: few
d_gene: TRBD1
v_gene: TRBV7-9
j_gene: TRBJ1-5
CDR3nt: TGTGCCAGCAGTGTCACAGGGGATCAGCCCCAGCATTTT
CDR3aa: CASSVTGDQPQHF

abundance: NA
d_gene: NA
v_gene: TRBV5-1
j_gene: TRBJ1-2
CDR3nt: TGCGCCAGCAGCTCAGGGCGTGGGTATGGCTACACCTTC
CDR3aa: CASSSGRGYGYTF

abundance: NA
d_gene: TRBD2
v_gene: TRBV6-1
j_gene: TRBJ2-7
CDR3nt: TGTGCCAGCAGAATACTTACTAGCGGCTCCTACGAGCAGTACTTC
CDR3aa: CASRILTSGSYEQYF

abundance: few
d_gene: NA
v_gene: TRBV2
j_gene: TRBJ2-7
CDR3nt: TGTGCCAGCAGCCTTACAGGGTCCTACGAGCAGTACTTC
CDR3aa: CASSLTGSYEQYF

abundance: NA
d_gene: TRBD1
v_gene: TRBV19
j_gene: TRBJ2-5
CDR3nt: TGTGCCAGTACTCACCCGGGACAGGGTCGAGAGACCCAGTACTTC
CDR3aa: CASTHPGQGRETQYF

abundance: NA
d_gene: NA
v_gene: TRBV6-6
j_gene: TRBJ2-7
CDR3nt: TGTGCCAGCAGTGGGGCGGGGAGGGGGAGCTACGAGCAGTACTTC
CDR3aa: CASSGAGRGSYEQYF

abundance: once
d_gene: NA
v_gene: TRBV30
j_gene: TRBJ1-2
CDR3nt: TGTGCCTTCCAGGGAAACTATGGCTACACCTTC
CDR3aa: CAFQGNYGYTF

abundance: NA
d_gene: TRBD1
v_gene: TRBV19
j_gene: TRBJ1-2
CDR3nt: TGTGCCAGTAGTGCAAACACCGGGACAGGGGCTGGCTACACCTTC
CDR3aa: CASSANTGTGAGYTF

abundance: NA
d_gene: NA
v_gene: TRBV28
j_gene: TRBJ1-2
CDR3nt: TGTGCCAGCAGTTTACCCAGGGGCGACGGTGGCTACACCTTC
CDR3aa: CASSLPRGDGGYTF

abundance: NA
d_gene: NA
v_gene: TRBV6-1
j_gene: TRBJ1-2
CDR3nt: TGTGCCAGCAGTGAACCCACAGGAGCCCGCTATGGCTACACCTTC
CDR3aa: CASSEPTGARYGYTF

abundance: few
d_gene: TRBD1
v_gene: TRBV19
j_gene: TRBJ2-7
CDR3nt: TGTGCCAGTAGTCTACAGGGGACCTACGAGCAGTACTTC
CDR3aa: CASSLQGTYEQYF

abundance: NA
d_gene: NA
v_gene: TRBV4-1
j_gene: TRBJ2-6
CDR3nt: TGCGCCAGCAGCCGATTAAGAGGCCCCTCACCCCCTGGGGCCAACGTCCTGACTTTC
CDR3aa: CASSRLRGPSPPGANVLTF

abundance: NA
d_gene: NA
v_gene: TRBV5-8
j_gene: TRBJ1-2
CDR3nt: TGTGCCAGCAGTAGTCAGAATAGTTATGGCTACACCTTC
CDR3aa: CASSSQNSYGYTF

abundance: NA
d_gene: NA
v_gene: TRBV5-1
j_gene: TRBJ1-4
CDR3nt: TGCGCCAGCAGCTTGGAGTGGCGGGGGGTTAATGAAAAACTGTTTTTT
CDR3aa: CASSLEWRGVNEKLFF

abundance: NA
d_gene: TRBD1
v_gene: TRBV6-5
j_gene: TRBJ2-7
CDR3nt: TGTGCCAGCATCAGCCCCCGGGACAGCTACGAGCAGTACTTC
CDR3aa: CASISPRDSYEQYF

abundance: NA
d_gene: NA
v_gene: TRBV10-3
j_gene: TRBJ2-4
CDR3nt: TGTGCCATTGAGGAGGGAAACATTCAGTACTTC
CDR3aa: CAIEEGNIQYF

abundance: few
d_gene: TRBD2
v_gene: TRBV5-1
j_gene: TRBJ2-1
CDR3nt: TGCGCCAGCAGCTTGCTAGCGGGAGCCGGGAGCAATGAGCAGTTCTTC
CDR3aa: CASSLLAGAGSNEQFF

abundance: NA
d_gene: NA
v_gene: TRBV6-5
j_gene: TRBJ1-2
CDR3nt: TGTGCCAGCAGTTACTCCTCCAGGGGTGGTGGCTACACCTTC
CDR3aa: CASSYSSRGGGYTF

abundance: NA
d_gene: NA
v_gene: TRBV27
j_gene: TRBJ1-5
CDR3nt: TGTGCCAGCAGTTTTAACGGAAATCAGCCCCAGCATTTT
CDR3aa: CASSFNGNQPQHF

abundance: NA
d_gene: TRBD1
v_gene: TRBV5-5
j_gene: TRBJ2-7
CDR3nt: TGTGCCAGCAGCTTGGCCGTTGGGACAGGGGTTGAGCAGTACTTC
CDR3aa: CASSLAVGTGVEQYF

abundance: NA
d_gene: NA
v_gene: TRBV27
j_gene: TRBJ2-3
CDR3nt: TGTGCCAGCAGGTTATCGGGGGGACAGAGTCGGTATTTT
CDR3aa: CASRLSGGQSRYF

abundance: NA
d_gene: NA
v_gene: TRBV30
j_gene: TRBJ2-3
CDR3nt: TGTGCCTGGAGTGTAAATGTAGCAGATACGCAGTATTTT
CDR3aa: CAWSVNVADTQYF

abundance: once
d_gene: TRBD1
v_gene: TRBV6-1
j_gene: TRBJ1-1
CDR3nt: TGTGCCAGCAGATCCGACAGGGGTGAAGCTTTCTTT
CDR3aa: CASRSDRGEAFF

abundance: NA
d_gene: TRBD2
v_gene: TRBV18
j_gene: TRBJ2-1
CDR3nt: TGTGCCAGCTCACCTTATTCTAGCGGGAGGGACAATGAGCAGTTCTTC
CDR3aa: CASSPYSSGRDNEQFF